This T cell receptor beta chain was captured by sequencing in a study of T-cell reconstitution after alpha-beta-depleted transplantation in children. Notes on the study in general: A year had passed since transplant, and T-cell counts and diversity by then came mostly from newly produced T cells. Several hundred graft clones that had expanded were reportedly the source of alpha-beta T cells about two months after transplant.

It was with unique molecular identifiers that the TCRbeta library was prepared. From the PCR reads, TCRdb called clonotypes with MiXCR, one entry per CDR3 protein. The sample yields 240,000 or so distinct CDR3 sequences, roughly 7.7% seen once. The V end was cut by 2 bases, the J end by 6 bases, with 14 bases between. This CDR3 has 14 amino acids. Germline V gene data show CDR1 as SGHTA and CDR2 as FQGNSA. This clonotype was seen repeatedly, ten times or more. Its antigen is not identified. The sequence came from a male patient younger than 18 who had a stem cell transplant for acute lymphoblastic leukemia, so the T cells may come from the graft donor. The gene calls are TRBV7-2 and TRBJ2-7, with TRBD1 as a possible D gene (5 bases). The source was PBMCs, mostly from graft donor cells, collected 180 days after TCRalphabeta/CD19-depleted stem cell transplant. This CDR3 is CASSLIDSDREQYF. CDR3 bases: TGTGCCAGCAGCTTAATCGACAGCGATCGCGAGCAGTACTTC. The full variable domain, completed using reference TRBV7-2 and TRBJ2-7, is GAGVSQSPSNKVTEKGKDVELRCDPISGHTALYWYRQSLGQGLEFLIYFQGNSAPDKSGLPSDRFSAERTGGSVSTLTIQRTQQEDSAVYLCASSLIDSDREQYFGPGTRLTVT.